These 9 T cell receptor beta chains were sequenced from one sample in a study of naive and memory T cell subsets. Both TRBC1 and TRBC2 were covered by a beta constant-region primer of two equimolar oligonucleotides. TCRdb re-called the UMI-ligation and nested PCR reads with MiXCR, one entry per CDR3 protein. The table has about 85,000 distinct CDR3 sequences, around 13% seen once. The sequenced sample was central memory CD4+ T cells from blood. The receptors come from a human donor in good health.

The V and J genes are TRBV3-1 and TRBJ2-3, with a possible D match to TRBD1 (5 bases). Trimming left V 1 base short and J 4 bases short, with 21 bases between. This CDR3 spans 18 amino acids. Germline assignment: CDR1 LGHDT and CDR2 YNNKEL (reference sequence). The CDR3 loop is CASSQGGRRGRAADTQYF. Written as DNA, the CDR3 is TGTGCCAGCAGCCAAGGGGGTCGAAGGGGAAGAGCTGCAGATACGCAGTATTTT.

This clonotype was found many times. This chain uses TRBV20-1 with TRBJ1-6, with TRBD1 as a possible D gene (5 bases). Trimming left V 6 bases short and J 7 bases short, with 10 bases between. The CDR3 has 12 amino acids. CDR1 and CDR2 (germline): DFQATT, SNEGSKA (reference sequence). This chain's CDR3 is CSAVGGNSPLHF. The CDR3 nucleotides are TGCAGTGCAGTGGGGGGGAATTCACCCCTCCACTTT.

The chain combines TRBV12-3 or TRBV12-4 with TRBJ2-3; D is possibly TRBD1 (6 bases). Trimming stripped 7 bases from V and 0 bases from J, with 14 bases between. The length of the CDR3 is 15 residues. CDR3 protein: CASTRGQKSTDTQYF. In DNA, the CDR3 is TGTGCCAGCACCCGGGGACAAAAAAGCACAGATACGCAGTATTTT.

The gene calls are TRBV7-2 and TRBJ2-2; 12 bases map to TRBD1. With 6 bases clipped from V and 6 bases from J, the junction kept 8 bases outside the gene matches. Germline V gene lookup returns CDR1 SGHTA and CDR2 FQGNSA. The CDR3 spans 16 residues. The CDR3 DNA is TGTGCCAGCAGGTTGCGTGGGACAGGGGGCCCCGGGGAGCTGTTTTTT. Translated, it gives CASRLRGTGGPGELFF.

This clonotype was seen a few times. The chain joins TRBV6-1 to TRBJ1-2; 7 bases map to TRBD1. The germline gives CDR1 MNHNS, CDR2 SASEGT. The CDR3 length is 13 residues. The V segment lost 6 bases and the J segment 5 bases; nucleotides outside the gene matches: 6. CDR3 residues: CASRTGQIYGYTF. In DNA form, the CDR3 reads TGTGCCAGCAGGACGGGACAGATTTATGGCTACACCTTC.

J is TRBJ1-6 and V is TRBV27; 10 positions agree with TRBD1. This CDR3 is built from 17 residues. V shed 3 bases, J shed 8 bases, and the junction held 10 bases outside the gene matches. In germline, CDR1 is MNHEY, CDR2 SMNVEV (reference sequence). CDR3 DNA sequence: TGTGCCAGCAGTTTGGCCTCCGGGACAGGGGTTTATTCACCCCTCCACTTT. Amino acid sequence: CASSLASGTGVYSPLHF.

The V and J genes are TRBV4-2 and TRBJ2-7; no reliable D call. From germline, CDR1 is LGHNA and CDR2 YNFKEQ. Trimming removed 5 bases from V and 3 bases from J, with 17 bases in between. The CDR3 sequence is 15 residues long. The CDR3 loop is CASSLQEDPLYEQYF. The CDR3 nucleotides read TGTGCCAGCAGCTTGCAAGAGGACCCTCTCTACGAGCAGTACTTC.

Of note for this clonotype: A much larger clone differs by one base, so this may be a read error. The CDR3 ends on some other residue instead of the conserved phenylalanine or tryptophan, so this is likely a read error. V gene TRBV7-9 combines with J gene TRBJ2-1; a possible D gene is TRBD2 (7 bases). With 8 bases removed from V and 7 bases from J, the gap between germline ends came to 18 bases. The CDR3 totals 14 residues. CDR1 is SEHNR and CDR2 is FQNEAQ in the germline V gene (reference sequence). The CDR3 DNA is TGTGCCAGCGGGGACCGGGGGGCCGTGAATGAGCAGTTCTCC. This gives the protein CASGDRGAVNEQFS.

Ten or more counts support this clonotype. The CDR3 here is CSLDLAKNIQYF. DNA of the CDR3: TGCAGTCTGGATCTAGCCAAAAACATTCAGTACTTC. The chain is built from TRBV20-1 and TRBJ2-4; D is unresolved. This CDR3 comprises 12 residues. Trimming shortened V by 8 bases and J by 0 bases, and 8 bases separated the two germline ends. The V gene's germline CDR1 is DFQATT and CDR2 SNEGSKA (reference sequence).